A selection of T cell receptor beta chains follows, all from one sample in a study of beta chain features in type 1 diabetes. Data came from immunoSEQ multiplex PCR; TCRdb stores just in-frame clones and leaves some out. The repertoire holds under 450,000 clones, less than 15% seen once, with 0.019% in the top ten. The sample was naive CD4+ T cells from blood. Source of these receptors: a woman younger than 35 in good health. The CDR3 runs from the conserved cysteine through the conserved F or W. Fields, in order: V gene, clone size, J gene, D gene, CDR3 protein, CDR3 DNA. The D gene is left open where the match is weak. Rows give clone size only sometimes, using once, few, many, or a class for an expanded clone.

TRBV28	NA	TRBJ2-1	TRBD1	CASTLYGTGYNEQFF	TGTGCCAGCACCCTGTACGGGACAGGCTACAATGAGCAGTTCTTC
TRBV29-1	NA	TRBJ2-4	NA	CSVVPPENIQYF	TGCAGCGTTGTCCCCCCCGAAAACATTCAGTACTTC
TRBV28	NA	TRBJ1-5	NA	CASSFGGIAGQPQHF	TGTGCCAGCAGTTTTGGGGGTATAGCGGGTCAGCCCCAGCATTTT
TRBV28	NA	TRBJ1-4	NA	CASSPGGRNEKLFF	TGTGCCAGCAGTCCCGGGGGGCGTAATGAAAAACTGTTTTTT
TRBV28	NA	TRBJ2-1	TRBD2	CASSVTGTRSYNEQFF	TGTGCCAGCAGTGTTACCGGGACTAGGTCCTACAATGAGCAGTTCTTC
TRBV20-1	NA	TRBJ1-1	TRBD1	CSARGLREAFF	TGCAGTGCCAGGGGGTTGCGCGAAGCTTTCTTT
TRBV28	few	TRBJ2-5	NA	CASENSRIETQYF	TGTGCCAGTGAGAACAGTCGTATAGAGACCCAGTACTTC
TRBV9	few	TRBJ2-5	NA	CASSVGVGEETQYF	TGTGCCAGCAGCGTAGGAGTCGGAGAAGAGACCCAGTACTTC
TRBV7-6	few	TRBJ1-2	NA	CASSSSTGANYGYTF	TGTGCCAGCAGCTCCTCGACAGGAGCTAACTATGGCTACACCTTC
TRBV25-1	NA	TRBJ2-1	TRBD1	CASSPPKSGQIYNEQFF	TGTGCCAGCAGTCCGCCAAAATCGGGACAGATCTACAATGAGCAGTTCTTC
TRBV7-2	few	TRBJ2-7	NA	CASSRSRGKFHEQYF	TGTGCCAGCAGCAGGAGTAGGGGGAAATTCCACGAGCAGTACTTC
TRBV7-2	few	TRBJ1-4	NA	CASSFRAATNEKLFF	TGTGCCAGCAGCTTTCGAGCTGCAACTAATGAAAAACTGTTTTTT
TRBV29-1	few	TRBJ1-1	TRBD1	CSAWDRGDTEAFF	TGCAGCGCCTGGGACAGGGGAGACACTGAAGCTTTCTTT
TRBV5-1	few	TRBJ2-5	NA	CASSLVIQETQYF	TGCGCCAGCAGCTTGGTAATTCAAGAGACCCAGTACTTC
TRBV5-4	few	TRBJ1-5	TRBD1	CASSTRPGQASNQPQHF	TGTGCCAGCAGCACTCGCCCGGGACAGGCTTCCAATCAGCCCCAGCATTTT
TRBV25-1	few	TRBJ2-3	NA	CASSEMRGSTDTQYF	TGTGCCAGCAGTGAAATGCGGGGAAGCACAGATACGCAGTATTTT
TRBV30	few	TRBJ2-1	TRBD2	CAWSVGTSSYNEQFF	TGTGCCTGGAGCGTGGGGACTAGCTCCTACAATGAGCAGTTCTTC